Each of the 2 T cell receptor beta chains below was sequenced from the same sample in a study of shared clonotypes between healthy human individuals. Method: immunoSEQ multiplex PCR; TCRdb's copy keeps in-frame clones and lacks some. This sample has over a million clones, with about 96% found just once. Material for sequencing was naive CD4+ T cells sorted from blood. The subset was: CD45RA+ positively selected. The receptors were gathered from a man aged 30-40 years in good health.

The rearrangement links TRBV7-2 to TRBJ1-1; D call uncertain. This CDR3 spans 14 amino acids. V was pared by 6 bases and J by 0 bases, with 11 bases between. Per the germline V gene, CDR1 is SGHTA and CDR2 is FQGNSA. The CDR3 here is CASSKDPVNTEAFF. The CDR3 coding sequence is TGTGCCAGCAGTAAAGACCCGGTGAACACTGAAGCTTTCTTT.

This clone appeared once. The genes are TRBV6-1 and TRBJ2-2; 7 nucleotides agree with TRBD1. The germline V gene has CDR1 MNHNS and CDR2 SASEGT. This CDR3 spans 14 amino acids. Trimming took 10 bases from V and 6 from J; bases not matched to a gene: 11. The CDR3 sequence: CATPRQGVAGELFF. The DNA of the CDR3 is TGTGCCACCCCGCGACAGGGAGTAGCCGGGGAGCTGTTTTTT.